A single sample is the source of the 13 T cell receptor beta chains below, sequenced in a study of T cell changes during pregnancy in multiple sclerosis. The method was immunoSEQ multiplex PCR; TCRdb's version includes in-frame clones alone and lacks a portion of them. Seen here are 81,000 or so clones, about nine tenths observed once, and the top ten hold about 3.8%. Sequencing used PBMCs, obtained in the first trimester of pregnancy. The receptors were gathered from a female donor in good health, serving as a control in a pregnancy study. Some clones in this sample may be carry-over from other donors' samples.

This rearrangement joins TRBV7-2 to TRBJ2-3; D might be TRBD2 (6 bases). The CDR3 is 14 residues long. Deletions cut 4 bases from V and 2 bases from J, with 10 bases between. Germline assignment: CDR1 SGHTA and CDR2 FQGNSA. The CDR3 protein is CASSSLAPTDTQYF. The CDR3 bases are TGTGCCAGCAGCTCCCTAGCGCCCACAGATACGCAGTATTTT.

This clone was seen once. The chain joins TRBV5-1 to TRBJ2-7, with a tentative D call TRBD2 (5 bases). V shed 2 bases and J shed 5 bases, with 11 bases lying between them. This CDR3 spans 13 amino acids. The germline CDR1 and CDR2 sequences are SGHRS and YFSETQ. The CDR3 DNA follows: TGCGCCAGCAGCTTCTTGGAGGTCAACGAGCAGTACTTC. Its protein is CASSFLEVNEQYF.

The chain carries TRBV25-1 and TRBJ2-3; D might be TRBD1 (5 bases). Germline V gene lookup returns CDR1 MGHDK and CDR2 SYGVNS. This CDR3 has 13 residues. V was shortened by 5 bases and J by 1 base, with 7 bases between the two germline ends. This chain's CDR3 is CASSLTGTDTQYF. The CDR3 nucleotides are TGTGCCAGCAGTCTGACAGGCACAGATACGCAGTATTTT.

The J gene is TRBJ2-1, the V gene TRBV18, with a tentative D call TRBD2 (6 bases). The CDR3 runs to 15 residues. With 5 bases removed from V and 2 bases from J, the gap between germline ends came to 13 bases. Germline CDR1 and CDR2: KGHSH and LQKENI. The CDR3 DNA reads TGTGCCAGCTCAACGTGGGTAGCGGCCTACAATGAGCAGTTCTTC. Its protein product is CASSTWVAAYNEQFF.

The genes are TRBV18 and TRBJ1-4; D possibly corresponds to TRBD1 (6 bases). The CDR3 is 16 amino acids. Germline CDR1 KGHSH, CDR2 LQKENI. Trimming stripped 3 bases from V and 7 bases from J, with 18 bases between. This chain's CDR3 is CASSPATSGVSEKLFF. DNA of the CDR3: TGTGCCAGCTCACCGGCTACATCAGGGGTTAGTGAAAAACTGTTTTTT.

This clone was detected only once. The chain carries TRBV12-1 and TRBJ1-4; TRBD1, as called in the table, went unchecked against the DNA. TRBV12-1 is classified as a pseudogene. There are 15 residues in the CDR3. The CDR3 is CASSPWTGENEKLFF. CDR3 DNA: TGTGCCAGCAGCCCCTGGACAGGGGAGAATGAAAAACTGTTTTTT.

This chain links TRBV15 with TRBJ1-6, with TRBD1 matching 10 bases. This CDR3 spans 15 amino acids. Per the germline V gene, CDR1 is LNHNV and CDR2 is YYDKDF (reference sequence). The V gene end was trimmed by 2 bases and the J gene end by 10 bases; junction bases not matched to a gene: 5. CDR3 in amino acids: CATSRTGTGESPLHF. The CDR3 region has the DNA TGTGCCACCAGCAGAACCGGGACAGGGGAGTCACCCCTCCACTTT.

V is TRBV4-2 and J is TRBJ2-3; 11 bases line up with TRBD2. Losses at the gene ends were 4 bases for V and 2 bases for J; bases not matched to a gene: 5. CDR1 and CDR2 (germline): LGHNA, YNFKEQ. CDR3 length: 16 amino acids. The CDR3 coding sequence is TGTGCCAGCAGCCCCCTGACTAGCGGGGACACAGATACGCAGTATTTT. The encoded protein is CASSPLTSGDTDTQYF.

This clone has more than one count but fewer than ten. The J gene is TRBJ1-5, the V gene TRBV19; D unclear. Germline assignment: CDR1 LNHDA and CDR2 SQIVND (reference sequence). V lost 1 base and J 15 bases, leaving 10 bases between the germline ends. The CDR3 extends over 11 amino acids. The CDR3 DNA sequence: TGTGCCAGTAGTATAGGGGCAGGTCGGCATTTT. Protein: CASSIGAGRHF. The variable domain in full, with the rest retrieved from reference TRBV19 and TRBJ1-5, is DGGITQSPKYLFRKEGQNVTLSCEQNLNHDAMYWYRQDPGQGLRLIYYSQIVNDFQKGDIAEGYSVSREKKESFPLTVTSAQKNPTAFYLCASSIGAGRHFGDGTRLSIL.

The CDR3 spells CASPGGAGASYEQYF. CDR3 in DNA: TGTGCCAGCCCCGGGGGAGCGGGCGCCTCCTACGAGCAGTACTTC. V usage is TRBV6-9 and J usage is TRBJ2-7, with D possibly TRBD2 on 6 matching bases. The length of the CDR3 is 15 residues. Germline lookup yields CDR1 MNHGY and CDR2 SVAAGI. The V end lost 8 bases, the J end lost 0 bases, and 17 bases lay between the germline ends.

The V gene is TRBV28, the J gene TRBJ1-4, with TRBD1 matching 7 bases. The CDR3 length is 13 residues. Germline lookup yields CDR1 MDHEN and CDR2 SYDVKM. V lost 7 bases to trimming and J lost 3 bases; unmatched junction nucleotides: 2. The CDR3 nucleotides are TGTGCCAGCAACAGGGGAGCTAATGAAAAACTGTTTTTT. Protein sequence: CASNRGANEKLFF.

In its sample, this clone was seen once. The genes are TRBV9 and TRBJ2-3, with D hard to call. The V end was cut by 0 bases, the J end by 6 bases, with 11 bases between. The CDR3 has 14 amino acids. The germline CDR1 and CDR2 sequences are SGDLS and YYNGEE. The CDR3 sequence is CASSVGGSSDTQYF. In nucleotides, the CDR3 is TGTGCCAGCAGCGTAGGAGGAAGTTCGGATACGCAGTATTTT.

The rearrangement uses TRBV29-1 and TRBJ1-4; TRBD1 agrees at 7 bases. CDR3 size: 13 residues. CDR1 SQVTM and CDR2 ANQGSEA come from the germline V gene. V lost 3 bases to trimming and J lost 8 bases; unmatched junction nucleotides: 6. The CDR3 bases are TGCAGCGTTGAGACAGGGATGACAGAAAAACTGTTTTTT. Residues: CSVETGMTEKLFF.